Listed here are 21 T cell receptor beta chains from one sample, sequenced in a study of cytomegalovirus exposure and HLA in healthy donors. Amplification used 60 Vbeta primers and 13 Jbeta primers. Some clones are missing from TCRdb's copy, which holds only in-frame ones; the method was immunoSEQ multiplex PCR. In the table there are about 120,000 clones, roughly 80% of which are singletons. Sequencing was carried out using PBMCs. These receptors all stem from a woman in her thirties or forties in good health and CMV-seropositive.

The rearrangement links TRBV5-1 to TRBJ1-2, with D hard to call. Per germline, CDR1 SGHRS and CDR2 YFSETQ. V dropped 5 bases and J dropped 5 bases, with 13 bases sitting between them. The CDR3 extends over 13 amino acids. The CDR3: CASSQSNGYGYTF. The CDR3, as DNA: TGCGCCAGCAGTCAATCGAACGGGTATGGCTACACCTTC.

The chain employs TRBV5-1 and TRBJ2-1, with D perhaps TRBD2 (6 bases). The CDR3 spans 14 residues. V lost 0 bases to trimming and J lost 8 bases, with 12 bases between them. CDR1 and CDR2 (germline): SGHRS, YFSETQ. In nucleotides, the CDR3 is TGCGCCAGCAGCTTGGTCGGGAGTGGGGATGAGCAGTTCTTC. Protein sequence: CASSLVGSGDEQFF. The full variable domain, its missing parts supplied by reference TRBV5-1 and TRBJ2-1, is KAGVTQTPRYLIKTRGQQVTLSCSPISGHRSVSWYQQTPGQGLQFLFEYFSETQRNKGNFPGRFSGRQFSNSRSEMNVSTLELGDSALYLCASSLVGSGDEQFFGPGTRLTVL.

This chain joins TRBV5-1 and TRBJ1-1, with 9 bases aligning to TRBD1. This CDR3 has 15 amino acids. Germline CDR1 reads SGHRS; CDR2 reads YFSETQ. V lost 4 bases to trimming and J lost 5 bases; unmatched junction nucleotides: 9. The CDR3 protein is CASSLAGTGRTEAFF. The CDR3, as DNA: TGCGCCAGCAGCCTGGCCGGGACAGGGAGGACTGAAGCTTTCTTT. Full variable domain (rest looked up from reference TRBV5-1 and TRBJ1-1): KAGVTQTPRYLIKTRGQQVTLSCSPISGHRSVSWYQQTPGQGLQFLFEYFSETQRNKGNFPGRFSGRQFSNSRSEMNVSTLELGDSALYLCASSLAGTGRTEAFFGQGTRLTVV.

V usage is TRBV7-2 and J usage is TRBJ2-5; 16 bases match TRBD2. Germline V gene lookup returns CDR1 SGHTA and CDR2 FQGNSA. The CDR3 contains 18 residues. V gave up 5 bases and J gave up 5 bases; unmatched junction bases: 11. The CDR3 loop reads CASSPPGTSGRAVETQYF. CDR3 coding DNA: TGTGCCAGCAGCCCCCCCGGGACTAGCGGGAGGGCCGTGGAGACCCAGTACTTC.

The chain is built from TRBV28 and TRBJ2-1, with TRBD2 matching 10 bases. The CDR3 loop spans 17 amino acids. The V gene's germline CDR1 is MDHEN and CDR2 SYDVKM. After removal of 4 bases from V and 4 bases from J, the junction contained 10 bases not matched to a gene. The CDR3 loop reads CASSSSLAGVIYNEQFF. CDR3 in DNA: TGTGCCAGCAGTTCGAGTCTAGCGGGAGTCATTTACAATGAGCAGTTCTTC.

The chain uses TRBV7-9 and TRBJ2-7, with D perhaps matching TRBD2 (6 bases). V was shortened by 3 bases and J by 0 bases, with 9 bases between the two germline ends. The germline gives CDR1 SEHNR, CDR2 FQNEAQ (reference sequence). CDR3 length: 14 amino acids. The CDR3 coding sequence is TGTGCCAGCAGCTTGACTAGTGGCTCCTACGAGCAGTACTTC. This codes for CASSLTSGSYEQYF. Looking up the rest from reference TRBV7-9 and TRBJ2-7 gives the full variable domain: DTGVSQNPRHKITKRGQNVTFRCDPISEHNRLYWYRQTLGQGPEFLTYFQNEAQLEKSRLLSDRFSAERPKGSFSTLEIQRTEQGDSAMYLCASSLTSGSYEQYFGPGTRLTVT.

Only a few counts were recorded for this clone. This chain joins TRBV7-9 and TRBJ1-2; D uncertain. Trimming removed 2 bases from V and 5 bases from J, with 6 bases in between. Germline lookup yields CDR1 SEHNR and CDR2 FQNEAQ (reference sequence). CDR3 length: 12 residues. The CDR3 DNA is TGTGCCAGCAGCTTATTGGCATATGGCTACACCTTC. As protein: CASSLLAYGYTF.

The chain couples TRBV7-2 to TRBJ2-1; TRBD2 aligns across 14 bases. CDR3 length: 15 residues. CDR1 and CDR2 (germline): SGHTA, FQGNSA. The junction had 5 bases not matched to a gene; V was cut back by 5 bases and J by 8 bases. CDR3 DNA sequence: TGTGCCAGCAGCGGGACTAGCGGGAGTATATATGAGCAGTTCTTC. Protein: CASSGTSGSIYEQFF.

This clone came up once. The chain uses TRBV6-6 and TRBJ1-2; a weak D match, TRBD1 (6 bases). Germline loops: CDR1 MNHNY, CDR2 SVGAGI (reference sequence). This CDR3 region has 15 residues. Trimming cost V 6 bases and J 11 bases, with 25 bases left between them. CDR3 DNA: TGTGCCAGCAGCTCCTTCCCGAGCCAGGGGCTATTGTACACCTTC. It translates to CASSSFPSQGLLYTF.

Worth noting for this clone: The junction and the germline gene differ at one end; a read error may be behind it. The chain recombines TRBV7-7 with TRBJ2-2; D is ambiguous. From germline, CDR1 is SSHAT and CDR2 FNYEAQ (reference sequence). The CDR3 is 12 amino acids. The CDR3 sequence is CASSFLAGELFF. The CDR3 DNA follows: TGTGCTAGCAGCTTTCTAGCCGGGGAGCTGTTTTTT.

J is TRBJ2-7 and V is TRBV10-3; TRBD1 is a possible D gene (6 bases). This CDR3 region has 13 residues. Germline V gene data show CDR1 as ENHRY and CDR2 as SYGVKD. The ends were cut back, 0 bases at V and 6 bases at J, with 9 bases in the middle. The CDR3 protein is CAISESRGIEQYF. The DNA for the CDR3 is TGTGCCATCAGTGAGTCGAGGGGGATCGAGCAGTACTTC.

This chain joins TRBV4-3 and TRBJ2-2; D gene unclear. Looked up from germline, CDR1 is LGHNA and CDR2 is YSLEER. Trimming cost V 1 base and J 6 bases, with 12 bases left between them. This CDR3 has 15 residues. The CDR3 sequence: CASSQVSREAGELFF. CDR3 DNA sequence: TGCGCCAGCAGCCAAGTCTCTCGCGAGGCCGGGGAGCTGTTTTTT.

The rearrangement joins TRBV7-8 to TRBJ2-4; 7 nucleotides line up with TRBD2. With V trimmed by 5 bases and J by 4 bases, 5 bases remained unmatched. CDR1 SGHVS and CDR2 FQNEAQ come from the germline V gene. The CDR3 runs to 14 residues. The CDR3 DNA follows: TGTGCCAGCAGCCTGGGGACTACTAAAAACATTCAGTACTTC. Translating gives CASSLGTTKNIQYF. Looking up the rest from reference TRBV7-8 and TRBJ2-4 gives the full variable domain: GAGVSQSPRYKVAKRGQDVALRCDPISGHVSLFWYQQALGQGPEFLTYFQNEAQLDKSGLPSDRFFAERPEGSVSTLKIQRTQQEDSAVYLCASSLGTTKNIQYFGAGTRLSVL.

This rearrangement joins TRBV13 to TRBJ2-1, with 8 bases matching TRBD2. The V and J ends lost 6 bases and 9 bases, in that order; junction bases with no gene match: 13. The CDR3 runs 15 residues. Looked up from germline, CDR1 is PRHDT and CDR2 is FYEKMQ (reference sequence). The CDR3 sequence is CASRKLAGPTSEQFF. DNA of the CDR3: TGTGCCAGCAGGAAATTAGCGGGACCAACGTCTGAGCAGTTCTTC.

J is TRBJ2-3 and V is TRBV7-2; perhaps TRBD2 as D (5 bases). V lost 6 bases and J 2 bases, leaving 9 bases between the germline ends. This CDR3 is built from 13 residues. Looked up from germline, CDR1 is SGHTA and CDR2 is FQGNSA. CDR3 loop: CASSSGITDTQYF. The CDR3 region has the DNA TGTGCCAGCAGTTCCGGGATCACAGATACGCAGTATTTT.

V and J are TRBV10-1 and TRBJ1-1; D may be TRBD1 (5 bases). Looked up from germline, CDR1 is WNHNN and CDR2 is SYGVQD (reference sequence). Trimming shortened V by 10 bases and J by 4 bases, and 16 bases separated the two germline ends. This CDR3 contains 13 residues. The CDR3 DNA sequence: TGCGCCAATGCGGACACCCACGGCACTGAAGCTTTCTTT. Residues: CANADTHGTEAFF.

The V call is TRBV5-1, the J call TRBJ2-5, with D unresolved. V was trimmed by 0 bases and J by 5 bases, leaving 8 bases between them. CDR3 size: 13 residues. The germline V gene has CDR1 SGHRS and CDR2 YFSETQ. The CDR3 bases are TGCGCCAGCAGCTTGGAGGCGAGGGAGACCCAGTACTTC. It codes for CASSLEARETQYF.

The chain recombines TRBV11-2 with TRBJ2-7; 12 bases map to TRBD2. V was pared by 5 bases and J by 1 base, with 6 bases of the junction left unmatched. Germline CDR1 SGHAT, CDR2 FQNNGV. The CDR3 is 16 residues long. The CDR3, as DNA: TGTGCCAGCAGCCTACCACTAGCGGGAGGTTCCTACGAGCAGTACTTC. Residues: CASSLPLAGGSYEQYF.

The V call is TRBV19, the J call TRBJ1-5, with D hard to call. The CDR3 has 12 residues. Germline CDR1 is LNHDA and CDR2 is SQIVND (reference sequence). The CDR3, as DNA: TGTGCGGCTCACGTTTTGGAGCTGTCCCAGCATTTT. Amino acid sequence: CAAHVLELSQHF. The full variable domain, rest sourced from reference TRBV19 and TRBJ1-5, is DGGITQSPKYLFRKEGQNVTLSCEQNLNHDAMYWYRQDPGQGLRLIYYSQIVNDFQKGDIAEGYSVSREKKESFPLTVTSAQKNPTAFYLCAAHVLELSQHFGDGTRLSIL.

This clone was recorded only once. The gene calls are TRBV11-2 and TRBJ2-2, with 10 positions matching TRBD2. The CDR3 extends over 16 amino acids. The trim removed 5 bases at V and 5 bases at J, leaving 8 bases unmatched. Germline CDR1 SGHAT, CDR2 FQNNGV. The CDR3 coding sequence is TGTGCCAGCAGCGACGGTAGCGGGAGGCCAACCGGGGAGCTGTTTTTT. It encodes CASSDGSGRPTGELFF.

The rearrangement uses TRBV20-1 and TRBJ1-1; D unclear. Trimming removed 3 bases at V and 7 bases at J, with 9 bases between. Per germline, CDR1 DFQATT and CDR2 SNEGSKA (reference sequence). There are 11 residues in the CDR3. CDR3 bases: TGCAGTGCTAGGTCCCACGGTGAAGCTTTCTTT. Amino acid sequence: CSARSHGEAFF.